This T cell receptor (beta chain) appears in the sequencing data of a study of blood T cells in healthy people across ages. The table lists this clonotype with a few counts. Alongside a J-beta primer mix, a sample-barcoded 5' primer served in a second PCR lasting about 7 to 11 cycles. TCRdb re-analysed the 5' RACE reads in MiXCR, keeping a single row per CDR3 protein. The data hold 700,000 to 900,000 distinct CDR3 sequences, with less than 70% observed a single time. Deletions cut 5 bases from V and 2 bases from J, with 6 bases between. Per germline, CDR1 SGHTA and CDR2 FQGNSA. The CDR3 sequence is 13 residues long. Total RNA, at least 6 micrograms per sample, came from PBMCs.

The sequenced sample was blood. This TCR derives from an elderly man in good health. The V and J genes are TRBV7-2 and TRBJ2-2, with unresolved D. The CDR3 nucleotides are TGTGCCAGCAGCCCTTTAAACACCGGGGAGCTGTTTTTT. It specifies CASSPLNTGELFF.